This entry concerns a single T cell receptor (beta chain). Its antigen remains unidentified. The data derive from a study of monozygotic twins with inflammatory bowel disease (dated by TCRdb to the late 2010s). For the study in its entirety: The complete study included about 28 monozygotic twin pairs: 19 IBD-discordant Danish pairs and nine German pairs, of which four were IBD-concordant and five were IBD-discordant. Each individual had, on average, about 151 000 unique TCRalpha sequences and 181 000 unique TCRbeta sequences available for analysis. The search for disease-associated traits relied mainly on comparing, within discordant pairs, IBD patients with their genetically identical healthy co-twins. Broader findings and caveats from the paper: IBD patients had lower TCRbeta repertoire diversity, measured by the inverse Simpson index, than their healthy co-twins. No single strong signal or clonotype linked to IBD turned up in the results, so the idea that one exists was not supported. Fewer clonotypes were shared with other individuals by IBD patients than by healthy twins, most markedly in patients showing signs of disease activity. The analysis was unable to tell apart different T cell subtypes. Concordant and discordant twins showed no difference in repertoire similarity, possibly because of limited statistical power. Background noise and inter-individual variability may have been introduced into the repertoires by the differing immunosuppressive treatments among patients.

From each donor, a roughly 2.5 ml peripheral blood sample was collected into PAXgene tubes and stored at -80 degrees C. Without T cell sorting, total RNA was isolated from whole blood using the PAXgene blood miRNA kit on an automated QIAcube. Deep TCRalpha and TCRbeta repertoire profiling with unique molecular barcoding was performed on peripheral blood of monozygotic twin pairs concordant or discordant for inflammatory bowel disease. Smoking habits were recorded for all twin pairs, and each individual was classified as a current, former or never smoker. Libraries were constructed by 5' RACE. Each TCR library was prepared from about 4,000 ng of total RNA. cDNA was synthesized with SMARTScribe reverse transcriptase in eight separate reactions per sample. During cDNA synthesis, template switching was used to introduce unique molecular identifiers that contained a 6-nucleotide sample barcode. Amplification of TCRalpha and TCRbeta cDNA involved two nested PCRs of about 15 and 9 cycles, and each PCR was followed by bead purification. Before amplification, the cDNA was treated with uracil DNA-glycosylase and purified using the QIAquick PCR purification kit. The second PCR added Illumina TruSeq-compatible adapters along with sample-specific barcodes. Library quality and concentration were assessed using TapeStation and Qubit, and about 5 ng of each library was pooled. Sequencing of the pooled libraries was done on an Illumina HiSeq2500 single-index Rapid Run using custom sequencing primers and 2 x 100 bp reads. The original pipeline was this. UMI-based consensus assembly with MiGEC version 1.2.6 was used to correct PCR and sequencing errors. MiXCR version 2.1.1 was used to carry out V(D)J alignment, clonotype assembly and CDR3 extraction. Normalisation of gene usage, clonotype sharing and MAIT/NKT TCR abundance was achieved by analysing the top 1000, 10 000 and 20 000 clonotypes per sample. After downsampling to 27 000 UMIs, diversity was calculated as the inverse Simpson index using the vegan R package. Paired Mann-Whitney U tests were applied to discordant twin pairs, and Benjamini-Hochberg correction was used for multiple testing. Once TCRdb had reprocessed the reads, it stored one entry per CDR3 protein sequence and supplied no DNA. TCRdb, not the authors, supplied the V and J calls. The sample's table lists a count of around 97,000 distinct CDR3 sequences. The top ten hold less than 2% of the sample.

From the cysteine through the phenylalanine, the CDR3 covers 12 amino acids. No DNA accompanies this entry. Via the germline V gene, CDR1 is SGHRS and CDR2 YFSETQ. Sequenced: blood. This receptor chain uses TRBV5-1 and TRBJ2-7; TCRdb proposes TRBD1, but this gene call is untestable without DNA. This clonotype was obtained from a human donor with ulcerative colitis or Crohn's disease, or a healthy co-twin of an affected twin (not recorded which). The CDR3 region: CASSFQGAEQYF.